A single sample gave rise to the 21 T cell receptor beta chains below, sequenced in a study of CD8 T cells in ankylosing spondylitis. TCRdb re-called the 5' RACE reads with MiXCR, one entry per CDR3 protein. The sample consists of some 240,000 distinct CDR3 sequences, about 9.1% of them appearing once. The sample comprised blood, either unsorted or a sorted T cell fraction (not recorded which). All receptors come from a male donor with ankylosing spondylitis or in good health (not recorded which).

This clonotype was observed at least ten times. The genes are TRBV12-3 or TRBV12-4 and TRBJ2-2; 13 bases are a match to TRBD2. Trimming removed 2 bases from V and 4 bases from J; junction bases left unmatched: 7. The CDR3 consists of 18 residues. In DNA form, the CDR3 reads TGTGCCAGCAGTTTAAAAGGACTAGCGGGGGCCGGCACCGGGGAGCTGTTTTTT. It encodes CASSLKGLAGAGTGELFF.

This clonotype was detected only a few times. The chain recombines TRBV20-1 with TRBJ1-2; D gene unclear. Germline V gives CDR1 DFQATT, CDR2 SNEGSKA (reference sequence). Trimming took 1 base from V and 3 from J, leaving 9 bases between them. The CDR3 contains 13 residues. The chain's CDR3 is CSARVGTDYGYTF. The CDR3 DNA follows: TGCAGTGCTAGAGTTGGTACGGACTATGGCTACACCTTC.

The sample holds many counts of this clonotype. This chain joins TRBV29-1 and TRBJ2-1; D is undetermined. V was pared by 5 bases and J by 2 bases, with 10 bases between. The CDR3 runs to 13 residues. Per the germline V gene, CDR1 is SQVTM and CDR2 is ANQGSEA. The CDR3 region is CSVLLLTYNEQFF. CDR3 bases: TGCAGCGTTCTCCTGTTAACCTACAATGAGCAGTTCTTC.

This clonotype was seen many times. This chain connects TRBV7-8 to TRBJ1-4; TRBD1 is a possible D gene (6 bases). In germline, CDR1 is SGHVS, CDR2 FQNEAQ. The CDR3 runs to 16 residues. V lost 2 bases, J lost 0 bases, and 10 bases lay in between. The CDR3 nucleotides are TGTGCCAGCAGCTTAAATCAGGGGACAACTAATGAAAAACTGTTTTTT. It encodes CASSLNQGTTNEKLFF.

At least ten counts were recorded for this clonotype. The V gene is TRBV18, the J gene TRBJ2-7; D remains unclear. Germline CDR1 KGHSH, CDR2 LQKENI. V was shortened by 0 bases and J by 3 bases, with 9 bases between the two germline ends. The CDR3 has 14 residues. CDR3 in amino acids: CASSPPSRLYEQYF. CDR3 DNA sequence: TGTGCCAGCTCACCACCTTCTCGACTCTACGAGCAGTACTTC.

This clonotype was observed at least ten times. V and J are TRBV29-1 and TRBJ1-2, with D perhaps matching TRBD1 (6 bases). Germline CDR1 is SQVTM and CDR2 is ANQGSEA. This CDR3 is 12 amino acids long. Trimming stripped 4 bases from V and 3 bases from J, with 9 bases between. The CDR3 loop is CSVGGADYGYTF. CDR3 coding DNA: TGCAGCGTTGGGGGGGCAGACTATGGCTACACCTTC. Combining the CDR3 with reference TRBV29-1 and TRBJ1-2 gives the whole variable domain SAVISQKPSRDICQRGTSLTIQCQVDSQVTMMFWYRQQPGQSLTLIATANQGSEATYESGFVIDKFPISRPNLTFSTLTVSNMSPEDSSIYLCSVGGADYGYTFGSGTRLTVV.

This clonotype was observed a handful of times. The rearrangement joins TRBV5-1 to TRBJ2-2; D is possibly TRBD1 (5 bases). CDR3 length: 14 residues. From germline, CDR1 is SGHRS and CDR2 YFSETQ. The germline V and J ends were trimmed by 2 bases and 1 base, with 6 bases remaining between them. CDR3 DNA sequence: TGCGCCAGCAGCTTCGGACAGAACACCGGGGAGCTGTTTTTT. Encoded protein: CASSFGQNTGELFF.

This clonotype was counted at least ten times. This chain joins TRBV3-1 and TRBJ2-1; tentatively, D is TRBD1 or TRBD2 (5 bases each). This CDR3 has 14 amino acids. V was clipped by 3 bases and J by 9 bases, with 15 bases between them. CDR1 is LGHDT and CDR2 is YNNKEL in the germline V gene (reference sequence). The CDR3 reads CASSQQDLGGEQFF. In DNA, the CDR3 is TGTGCCAGCAGCCAGCAGGACCTTGGGGGTGAGCAGTTCTTC.

The chain joins TRBV20-1 to TRBJ2-3; D gene uncertain. V was pared by 3 bases and J by 5 bases, with 12 bases between. The CDR3 runs 13 residues. Germline CDR1 DFQATT, CDR2 SNEGSKA (reference sequence). The DNA for the CDR3 is TGCAGTGCTAGCTCCCCCAATGGAGATACGCAGTATTTT. Translating gives CSASSPNGDTQYF.

This clonotype was picked up many times. The chain couples TRBV28 to TRBJ1-3; TRBD1 agrees at 7 bases. The V gene end was trimmed by 6 bases and the J gene end by 0 bases; junction bases not matched to a gene: 11. The CDR3 sequence is 17 residues long. Germline V CDR1 and CDR2: MDHEN, SYDVKM. CDR3 DNA sequence: TGTGCCAGCAGGCCGACGGCAGGGGGACCCTCTGGAAACACCATATATTTT. As protein: CASRPTAGGPSGNTIYF.

In this sample, this clonotype turned up many times. The chain recombines TRBV12-3 or TRBV12-4 with TRBJ2-1, with 11 nucleotides matching TRBD2. V lost 5 bases and J lost 8; bases outside the gene matches: 8. The CDR3 length is 15 residues. CDR3 protein: CASSLGTSGLDEQFF. Here the CDR3 DNA reads TGTGCCAGCAGTCTCGGGACTAGCGGTCTCGATGAGCAGTTCTTC.

This clonotype was detected ten times or more. The chain is built from TRBV18 and TRBJ2-7; D call uncertain. Germline V gene lookup returns CDR1 KGHSH and CDR2 LQKENI. The CDR3 loop spans 15 amino acids. V lost 3 bases, J lost 2 bases, and 14 bases lay in between. This chain's CDR3 is CASSPTLTTPYEQYF. The CDR3, as DNA: TGTGCCAGCTCACCGACACTAACAACGCCCTACGAGCAGTACTTC. The entire variable domain, with the rest obtained from reference TRBV18 and TRBJ2-7, is as follows: NAGVMQNPRHLVRRRGQEARLRCSPMKGHSHVYWYRQLPEEGLKFMVYLQKENIIDESGMPKERFSAEFPKEGPSILRIQQVVRGDSAAYFCASSPTLTTPYEQYFGPGTRLTVT.

This chain links TRBV3-1 with TRBJ1-1, with D uncertain. This CDR3 is built from 15 residues. The V and J ends lost 8 bases and 1 base respectively, with 17 bases between them. Germline V lookup: CDR1 LGHDT, CDR2 YNNKEL (reference sequence). The CDR3 spells CASSLTNVPNTEAFF. As DNA, the CDR3 is TGTGCCAGCTCCCTTACTAATGTCCCGAACACTGAAGCTTTCTTT.

This clonotype was seen ten or more times. The chain is built from TRBV7-9 and TRBJ2-3, with 7 bases fitting TRBD1. This CDR3 contains 15 residues. From germline, CDR1 is SEHNR and CDR2 FQNEAQ (reference sequence). With V trimmed by 5 bases and J by 0 bases, 5 bases remained unmatched. CDR3 DNA sequence: TGTGCCAGCAGCGGTACAGGGGTTAGCACAGATACGCAGTATTTT. It codes for CASSGTGVSTDTQYF.

This clonotype was found many times. V and J are TRBV27 and TRBJ2-7; 8 bases map to TRBD1. Unmatched junction bases numbered 7, after V lost 4 bases and J lost 2 bases. This CDR3 contains 15 residues. The germline CDR1 and CDR2 sequences are MNHEY and SMNVEV (reference sequence). The CDR3 DNA reads as TGTGCCAGCAGTTGGGGGACAGGCCTAACCTACGAGCAGTACTTC. Its translation is CASSWGTGLTYEQYF.

This clonotype has a count of ten or more. The rearrangement links TRBV6-6 to TRBJ1-3, with D tentatively TRBD1 (6 bases). The V end lost 10 bases, the J end lost 0 bases, and 10 bases lay between the germline ends. The CDR3 has 13 amino acids. From germline, CDR1 is MNHNY and CDR2 SVGAGI (reference sequence). The DNA for the CDR3 is TGTGCCACACAGGGTCCCTCTGGAAACACCATATATTTT. Encoded protein: CATQGPSGNTIYF.

This clonotype has ten or more counts. The chain uses TRBV12-3 or TRBV12-4 and TRBJ1-3, with D perhaps TRBD1 (6 bases). V was clipped by 5 bases and J by 1 base, with 9 bases between them. The CDR3 length is 14 residues. The CDR3 sequence is CASSRGGSGNTIYF. As DNA, the CDR3 is TGTGCCAGCAGTCGAGGGGGTTCTGGAAACACCATATATTTT.

This clonotype occurred many times. This sequence joins TRBV29-1 and TRBJ2-1; 9 nucleotides align to TRBD2. Germline values: CDR1 SQVTM, CDR2 ANQGSEA. The V segment lost 4 bases and the J segment 0 bases; nucleotides outside the gene matches: 16. The CDR3 contains 19 residues. The CDR3 sequence is CSVGGLTSGTHYSYNEQFF. The CDR3 DNA is TGCAGCGTTGGGGGGTTGACTAGCGGTACTCACTACTCCTACAATGAGCAGTTCTTC.

In regard to this clonotype: This may arise from a read error, as a much more abundant clone is one base away. V and J are TRBV27 and TRBJ2-7, with TRBD1 identical over 8 bases. CDR3 size: 16 residues. CDR1 is MNHEY, CDR2 SMNVEV, per germline (reference sequence). The CDR3 sequence: CASSVSTGGWSYEQYF. In DNA form, the CDR3 reads TGTGCCAGCAGTGTATCCACAGGGGGATGGTCCTACGAGCAGTACTTC.

In this sample, this clonotype turned up many times. The chain combines TRBV5-6 with TRBJ2-1; TRBD2 might be the D (6 bases). CDR3 length equals 15 residues. V was pared by 9 bases and J by 5 bases, with 21 bases between. In germline, CDR1 is SGHDT, CDR2 YYEEEE. The CDR3 here is CATTLGRDLDNEQFF. The DNA for the CDR3 is TGTGCCACCACGCTCGGCAGGGACTTGGACAATGAGCAGTTCTTC.

The CDR3 DNA follows: TGTGCCAGCAGCTTCGCCCCGGGGGACTCTTCCTACGAGCAGTACTTC. It translates to CASSFAPGDSSYEQYF. The gene calls are TRBV5-5 and TRBJ2-7; D possibly corresponds to TRBD2 (6 bases). The CDR3 is made up of 16 amino acids. Germline CDR1 and CDR2: SGHKS and YYEKEE (reference sequence). Between the trimmed V and J ends, which lost 2 bases and 1 base, there was a span of 16 bases. The full variable domain, rest sourced from reference TRBV5-5 and TRBJ2-7, is DAGVTQSPTHLIKTRGQQVTLRCSPISGHKSVSWYQQVLGQGPQFIFQYYEKEERGRGNFPDRFSARQFPNYSSELNVNALLLGDSALYLCASSFAPGDSSYEQYFGPGTRLTVT.